These 22 T cell receptor beta chains came from one sample sequenced in a study of response to subunit inactivated influenza vaccine. One entry per CDR3 protein results from TCRdb running MiXCR on the RT-PCR reads. The sample carries approximately 500,000 distinct CDR3 sequences, about 14% recorded once. Specimen: PBMCs from blood, collected 12 days after vaccination. The receptors here all came from a man aged 50 or older who received an inactivated influenza vaccine.

The J gene is TRBJ2-2, the V gene TRBV6-2 or TRBV6-3, with no clear D. V was shortened by 0 bases and J by 2 bases, with 10 bases between the two germline ends. Germline V lookup: CDR1 MNHEY, CDR2 SVGEGT. This CDR3 has 16 amino acids. The CDR3 spells CASSYSSQRNTGELFF. DNA for the CDR3: TGTGCCAGCAGTTACTCGTCACAGAGAAACACCGGGGAGCTGTTTTTT.

This chain links TRBV5-1 with TRBJ1-1, with no clear D. CDR3 size: 15 residues. Germline V CDR1 and CDR2: SGHRS, YFSETQ. Trimming shortened V by 4 bases and J by 1 base, and 14 bases separated the two germline ends. The CDR3 nucleotides read TGCGCCAGCAGCAGTACAGCGACACGGAACACTGAAGCTTTCTTT. Amino acids: CASSSTATRNTEAFF.

This clonotype was seen a few times. The rearrangement uses TRBV20-1 and TRBJ2-5; TRBD2 matches 11 bases. Germline V CDR1 and CDR2: DFQATT, SNEGSKA (reference sequence). V was pared by 6 bases and J by 4 bases, with 7 bases of the junction left unmatched. This CDR3 is 14 amino acids long. CDR3 region: CSAPTSGVSETQYF. The CDR3 nucleotides read TGCAGTGCCCCGACTAGCGGGGTTTCAGAGACCCAGTACTTC.

The V and J genes are TRBV4-3 and TRBJ2-4; no reliable D call. CDR1 is LGHNA and CDR2 is YSLEER in the germline V gene. With 0 bases removed from V and 1 base from J, the gap between germline ends came to 13 bases. The CDR3 totals 17 residues. The CDR3 is CASSQDRVSSAKNIQYF. CDR3 coding DNA: TGCGCCAGCAGCCAAGATCGTGTAAGCTCGGCCAAAAACATTCAGTACTTC.

The sample holds a few counts of this clonotype. The DNA of the CDR3 is TGTGCCAGCGGAACGGGACTAGCGGACGCTAGCACAGATACGCAGTATTTT. Residues: CASGTGLADASTDTQYF. V and J are TRBV2 and TRBJ2-3; 11 positions agree with TRBD2. The germline CDR1 and CDR2 sequences are SNHLY and FYNNEI. The J segment lost 0 bases and the V segment lost 8 bases, leaving 10 bases of the junction unmatched. CDR3 length: 17 amino acids. Complete variable domain (other parts from reference TRBV2 and TRBJ2-3): EPEVTQTPSHQVTQMGQEVILRCVPISNHLYFYWYRQILGQKVEFLVSFYNNEISEKSEIFDDQFSVERPDGSNFTLKIRSTKLEDSAMYFCASGTGLADASTDTQYFGPGTRLTVL.

This clonotype was detected only a few times. The V call is TRBV7-6, the J call TRBJ2-5; TRBD1 matches at 7 bases. V dropped 0 bases and J dropped 5; count of bases not matched to a gene: 3. The CDR3 has 14 residues. Per germline, CDR1 SGHVS and CDR2 FNYEAQ. This chain's CDR3 is CASSLATGMETQYF. The CDR3 DNA follows: TGTGCCAGCAGCTTAGCGACAGGGATGGAGACCCAGTACTTC.

This clonotype was seen a handful of times. This chain uses TRBV4-1 with TRBJ2-3; 8 bases line up with TRBD1. Germline trimming cut 3 bases from V and 2 bases from J; bases unmatched to any gene: 7. Germline V gene data show CDR1 as MGHRA and CDR2 as YSYEKL. This CDR3 has 16 amino acids. For the CDR3, the DNA is TGCGCCAGCAGCCATCTGGGACAGGATTCCACAGATACGCAGTATTTT. Its translation is CASSHLGQDSTDTQYF.

This clonotype has just one count. The rearrangement uses TRBV28 and TRBJ1-6; D is uncertain. CDR1 is MDHEN and CDR2 is SYDVKM in the germline V gene. CDR3 size: 15 residues. V was trimmed by 4 bases and J by 10 bases, leaving 17 bases between them. The CDR3 loop reads CASSSNPALGSPLHF. CDR3 bases: TGTGCCAGCAGTTCCAATCCTGCCCTAGGATCACCCCTCCACTTT.

The sample holds a few counts of this clonotype. The chain links TRBV10-3 to TRBJ1-2, with TRBD1 matching over 7 bases. With V trimmed by 6 bases and J by 1 base, 11 bases remained unmatched. This CDR3 is 16 amino acids long. From germline, CDR1 is ENHRY and CDR2 SYGVKD. CDR3 nucleotides: TGTGCCATCAGAAAGGAGCTCAGGGGGGATAACTATGGCTACACCTTC. Translation: CAIRKELRGDNYGYTF.

The rearrangement uses TRBV5-6 and TRBJ2-7; tentatively, D is TRBD1 (6 bases). Germline CDR1 SGHDT, CDR2 YYEEEE. The V gene lost 4 bases and the J gene lost 3 bases, with 14 bases spanning the gap. This CDR3 region has 14 residues. DNA of the CDR3: TGTGCCAGCAGCGCCGGAACAGGGAACTACGAGCAGTACTTC. Its protein is CASSAGTGNYEQYF.

The genes are TRBV27 and TRBJ2-5; D might be TRBD2 (6 bases). CDR1 MNHEY and CDR2 SMNVEV come from the germline V gene (reference sequence). Deletions cut 3 bases from V and 4 bases from J, with 21 bases between. The CDR3 totals 17 residues. The CDR3 bases are TGTGCCAGCAGTTTGACAGCTAGCGTCCAGCTCCGAGAGACCCAGTACTTC. Translation gives CASSLTASVQLRETQYF.

The genes are TRBV7-3 and TRBJ2-2; tentative D call: TRBD2 (6 bases). The germline V gene has CDR1 SGHTA and CDR2 FQGTGA. V lost 5 bases and J lost 0, with 16 bases in between. The CDR3 totals 17 residues. DNA for the CDR3: TGTGCCAGCAGCCTGTTTAGCGGCAGTGCGAACACCGGGGAGCTGTTTTTT. Its protein is CASSLFSGSANTGELFF.

This chain connects TRBV4-2 to TRBJ2-7; D gene unclear. Per the germline V gene, CDR1 is LGHNA and CDR2 is YNFKEQ. CDR3 length: 18 residues. The V end was cut by 0 bases, the J end by 0 bases, with 18 bases between. Here the CDR3 reads CASSQDSGSTVSSYEQYF. In DNA form, the CDR3 reads TGTGCCAGCAGCCAAGATAGTGGGTCGACGGTATCCTCCTACGAGCAGTACTTC.

The V and J genes are TRBV12-3 or TRBV12-4 and TRBJ2-3; 7 positions match TRBD1. The CDR3 is 15 amino acids. Trimming at V came to 6 bases and at J to 2 bases, leaving 8 bases not matched to a gene. The CDR3 DNA reads TGTGCCAGCAGACCATTTGACAGGGCCACAGATACGCAGTATTTT. It yields the protein CASRPFDRATDTQYF.

This clonotype was detected only a few times. The chain carries TRBV29-1 and TRBJ2-2; D unresolved. Trimming removed 3 bases from V and 3 bases from J, with 8 bases in between. CDR3 length equals 13 residues. CDR1 and CDR2 (germline): SQVTM, ANQGSEA. The CDR3 DNA follows: TGCAGCGTTGAGGGGTATTACACCGGGGAGCTGTTTTTT. Translation gives CSVEGYYTGELFF.

The chain couples TRBV29-1 to TRBJ2-3; D is ambiguous. The germline V and J ends were trimmed by 1 base and 2 bases, with 13 bases remaining between them. The V gene's germline CDR1 is SQVTM and CDR2 ANQGSEA. The CDR3 has 15 residues. The CDR3 coding sequence is TGCAGCGTTGAAGGTCTGGACCTCTACACAGATACGCAGTATTTT. Translating it yields CSVEGLDLYTDTQYF.

This clonotype was counted a few times. This rearrangement joins TRBV20-1 to TRBJ2-1, with D perhaps matching TRBD1 (5 bases). The CDR3 length is 17 residues. CDR1 is DFQATT, CDR2 SNEGSKA, per germline (reference sequence). The V end was cut by 3 bases, the J end by 4 bases, with 22 bases between. CDR3 sequence: CSASGLPAGSLYNEQFF. The CDR3 DNA follows: TGCAGTGCTAGCGGCTTACCGGCAGGGTCCCTTTACAATGAGCAGTTCTTC.

This clonotype was recorded a few times. V is TRBV7-2 and J is TRBJ2-5; 8 bases map to TRBD2. The CDR3 is made up of 14 amino acids. V was pared by 3 bases and J by 4 bases, with 4 bases of the junction left unmatched. Looked up from germline, CDR1 is SGHTA and CDR2 is FQGNSA. The CDR3 sequence is CASSFSGGVETQYF. Here the CDR3 DNA reads TGTGCCAGCAGCTTTTCGGGGGGGGTAGAGACCCAGTACTTC. Full variable domain (missing parts from reference TRBV7-2 and TRBJ2-5): GAGVSQSPSNKVTEKGKDVELRCDPISGHTALYWYRQSLGQGLEFLIYFQGNSAPDKSGLPSDRFSAERTGGSVSTLTIQRTQQEDSAVYLCASSFSGGVETQYFGPGTRLLVL.

This clonotype was seen more than once but under ten times. The chain joins TRBV7-2 to TRBJ2-5, with TRBD2 matching 8 bases. Trimming at V came to 7 bases and at J to 2 bases, leaving 6 bases not matched to a gene. Germline lookup yields CDR1 SGHTA and CDR2 FQGNSA. There are 14 residues in the CDR3. The CDR3 DNA is TGTGCCAGCACCGATTTAGCGGGGCAAGAGACCCAGTACTTC. It codes for CASTDLAGQETQYF.

This clonotype was seen a few times. A much larger clone sits a single nucleotide away, making a read error possible. The chain joins TRBV7-2 to TRBJ2-3; D is unresolved. CDR1 and CDR2 (germline): SGHTA, FQGNSA. V lost 3 bases and J lost 5, with 6 bases in between. This CDR3 region has 12 residues. CDR3 in amino acids: CASSLRIDTQYF. The DNA of the CDR3 is TGTGCCAGCAGCTTGAGGATAGATACGCAGTATTTT.

This clonotype was seen only a few times. V and J are TRBV18 and TRBJ2-2; possibly TRBD1 for D (6 bases). Germline CDR1 KGHSH, CDR2 LQKENI. V was clipped by 6 bases and J by 5 bases, with 10 bases between them. The CDR3 extends over 13 amino acids. The CDR3 protein is CASSYQGTGELFF. CDR3 in DNA: TGTGCCAGCTCGTACCAGGGGACCGGGGAGCTGTTTTTT.

This clonotype was observed a handful of times. This chain joins TRBV5-1 and TRBJ2-3, with 8 bases lining up with TRBD2. CDR1 and CDR2 (germline): SGHRS, YFSETQ. CDR3 length: 15 residues. Unmatched junction bases numbered 6, after V lost 4 bases and J lost 2 bases. The CDR3 coding sequence is TGCGCCAGCAGCATATCTAGCGGGCCCACAGATACGCAGTATTTT. Residues: CASSISSGPTDTQYF.